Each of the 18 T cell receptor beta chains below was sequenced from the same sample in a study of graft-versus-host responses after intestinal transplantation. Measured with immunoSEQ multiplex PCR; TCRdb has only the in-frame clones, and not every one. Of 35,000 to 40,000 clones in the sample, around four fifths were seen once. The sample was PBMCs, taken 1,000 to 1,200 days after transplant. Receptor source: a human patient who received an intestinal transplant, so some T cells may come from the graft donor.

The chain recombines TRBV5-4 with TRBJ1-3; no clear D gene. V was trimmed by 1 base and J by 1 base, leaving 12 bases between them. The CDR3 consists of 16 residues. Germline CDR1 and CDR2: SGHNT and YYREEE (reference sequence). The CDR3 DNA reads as TGTGCCAGCAGCTTGCGGCAGCGAACTTCTGGAAACACCATATATTTT. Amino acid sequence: CASSLRQRTSGNTIYF.

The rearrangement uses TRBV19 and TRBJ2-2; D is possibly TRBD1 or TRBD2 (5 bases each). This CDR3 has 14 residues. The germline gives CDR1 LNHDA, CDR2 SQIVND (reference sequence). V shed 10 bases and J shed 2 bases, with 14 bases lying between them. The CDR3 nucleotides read TGTGCCACAGCCCGGGACGGCAACACCGGGGAGCTGTTTTTT. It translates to CATARDGNTGELFF. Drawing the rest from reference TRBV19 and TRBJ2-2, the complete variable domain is DGGITQSPKYLFRKEGQNVTLSCEQNLNHDAMYWYRQDPGQGLRLIYYSQIVNDFQKGDIAEGYSVSREKKESFPLTVTSAQKNPTAFYLCATARDGNTGELFFGEGSRLTVL.

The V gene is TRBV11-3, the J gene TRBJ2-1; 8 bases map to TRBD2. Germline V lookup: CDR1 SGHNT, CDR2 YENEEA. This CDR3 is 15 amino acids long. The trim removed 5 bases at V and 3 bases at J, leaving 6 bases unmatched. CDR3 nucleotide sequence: TGTGCCAGCAGCAAGACTAGCGTCGACTACAATGAGCAGTTCTTC. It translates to CASSKTSVDYNEQFF.

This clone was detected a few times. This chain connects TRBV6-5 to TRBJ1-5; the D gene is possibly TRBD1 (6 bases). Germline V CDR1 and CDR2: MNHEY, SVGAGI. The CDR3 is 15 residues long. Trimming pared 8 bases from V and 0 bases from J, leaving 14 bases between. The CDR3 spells CASEGGADSNQPQHF. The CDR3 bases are TGTGCCAGCGAGGGGGGAGCGGATAGCAATCAGCCCCAGCATTTT.

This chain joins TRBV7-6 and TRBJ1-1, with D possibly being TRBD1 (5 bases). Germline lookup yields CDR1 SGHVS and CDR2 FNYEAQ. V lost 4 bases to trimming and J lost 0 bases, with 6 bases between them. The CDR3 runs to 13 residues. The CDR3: CASSSTVNTEAFF. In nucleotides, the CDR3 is TGTGCCAGCAGCTCGACAGTGAACACTGAAGCTTTCTTT.

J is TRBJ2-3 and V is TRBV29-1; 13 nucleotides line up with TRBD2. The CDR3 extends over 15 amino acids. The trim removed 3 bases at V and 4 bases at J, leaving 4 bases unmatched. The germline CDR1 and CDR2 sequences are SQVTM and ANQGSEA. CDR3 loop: CSVDGLAGVSDTQYF. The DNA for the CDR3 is TGCAGCGTTGATGGACTAGCGGGAGTATCAGATACGCAGTATTTT.

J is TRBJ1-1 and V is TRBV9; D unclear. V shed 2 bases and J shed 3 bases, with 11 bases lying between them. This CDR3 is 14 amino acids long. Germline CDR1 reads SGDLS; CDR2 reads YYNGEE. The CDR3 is CASSVDQWYTEAFF. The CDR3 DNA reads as TGTGCCAGCAGCGTTGACCAGTGGTACACTGAAGCTTTCTTT.

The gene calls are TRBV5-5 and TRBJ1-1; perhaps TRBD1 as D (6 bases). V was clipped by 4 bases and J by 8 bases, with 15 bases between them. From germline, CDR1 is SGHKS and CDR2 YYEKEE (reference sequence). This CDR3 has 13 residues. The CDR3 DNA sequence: TGTGCCAGCAGCCCAACCCCCCAGGGGGAAGCTTTCTTT. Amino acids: CASSPTPQGEAFF.

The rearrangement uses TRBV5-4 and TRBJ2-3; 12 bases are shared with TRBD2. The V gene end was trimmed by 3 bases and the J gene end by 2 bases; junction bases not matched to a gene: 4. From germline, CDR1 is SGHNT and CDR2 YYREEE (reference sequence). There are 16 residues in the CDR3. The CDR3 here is CASSSRLAGATDTQYF. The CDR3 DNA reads TGTGCCAGCAGCTCCAGACTAGCGGGGGCCACAGATACGCAGTATTTT.

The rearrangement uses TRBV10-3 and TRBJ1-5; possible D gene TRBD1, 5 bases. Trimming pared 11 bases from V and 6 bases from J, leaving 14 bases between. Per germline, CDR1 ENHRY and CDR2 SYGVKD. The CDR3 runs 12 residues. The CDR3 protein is CASNRQGQPQHF. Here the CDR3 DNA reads TGTGCCTCGAACCGTCAGGGTCAGCCCCAGCATTTT.

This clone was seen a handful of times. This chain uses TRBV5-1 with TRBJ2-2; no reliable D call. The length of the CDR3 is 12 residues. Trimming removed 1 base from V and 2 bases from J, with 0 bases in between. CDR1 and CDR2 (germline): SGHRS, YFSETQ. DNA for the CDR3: TGCGCCAGCAGCTTGAACACCGGGGAGCTGTTTTTT. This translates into CASSLNTGELFF.

As DNA, the CDR3 is TGTGCCAGCAGCTCCCCTTGGGGGCAAGGTATTTCCTACGAGCAGTACTTC. It translates to CASSSPWGQGISYEQYF. V is TRBV7-2 and J is TRBJ2-7; D perhaps matches TRBD1 (6 bases). The ends were cut back, 4 bases at V and 1 base at J, with 20 bases in the middle. The CDR3 contains 17 residues. The germline CDR1 and CDR2 sequences are SGHTA and FQGNSA.

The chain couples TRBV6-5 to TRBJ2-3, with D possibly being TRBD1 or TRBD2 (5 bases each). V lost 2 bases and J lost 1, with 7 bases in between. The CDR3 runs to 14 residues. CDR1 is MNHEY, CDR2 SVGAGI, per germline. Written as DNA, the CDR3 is TGTGCCAGCAGTTACGGGGGAGGCACAGATACGCAGTATTTT. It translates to CASSYGGGTDTQYF.

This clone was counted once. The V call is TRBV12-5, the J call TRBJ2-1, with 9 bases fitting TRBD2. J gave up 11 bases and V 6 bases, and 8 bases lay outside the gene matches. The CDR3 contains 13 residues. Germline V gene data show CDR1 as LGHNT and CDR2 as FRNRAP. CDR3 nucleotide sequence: TGTGCTAGTGGGCGGGAGGGCAGGGGTAAGCAGTTCTTC. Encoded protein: CASGREGRGKQFF.

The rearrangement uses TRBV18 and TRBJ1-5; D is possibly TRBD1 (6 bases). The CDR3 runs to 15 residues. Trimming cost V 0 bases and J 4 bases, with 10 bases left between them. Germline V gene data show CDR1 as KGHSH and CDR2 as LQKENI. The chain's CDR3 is CASSPPGAGNQPQHF. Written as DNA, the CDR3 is TGTGCCAGCTCACCACCGGGGGCAGGGAATCAGCCCCAGCATTTT.

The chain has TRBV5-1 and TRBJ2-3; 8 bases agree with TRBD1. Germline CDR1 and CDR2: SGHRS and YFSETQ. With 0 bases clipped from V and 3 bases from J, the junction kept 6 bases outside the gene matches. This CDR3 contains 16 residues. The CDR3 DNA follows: TGCGCCAGCAGCTTGGTCGGGGACAGGATTACAGATACGCAGTATTTT. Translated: CASSLVGDRITDTQYF.

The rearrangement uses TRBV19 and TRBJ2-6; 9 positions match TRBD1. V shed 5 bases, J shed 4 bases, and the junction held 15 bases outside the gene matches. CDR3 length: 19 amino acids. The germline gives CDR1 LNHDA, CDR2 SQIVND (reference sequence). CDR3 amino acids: CASSRVGGDRVRGANVLTF. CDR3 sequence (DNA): TGTGCCAGTAGTCGGGTCGGTGGGGACAGGGTTCGAGGGGCCAACGTCCTGACTTTC.

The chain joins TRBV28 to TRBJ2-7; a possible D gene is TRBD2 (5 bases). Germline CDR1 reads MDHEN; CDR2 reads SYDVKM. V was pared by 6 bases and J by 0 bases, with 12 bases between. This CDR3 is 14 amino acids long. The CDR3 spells CASSRRGNSYEQYF. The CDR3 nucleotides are TGTGCCAGCAGCCGCCGGGGTAACTCCTACGAGCAGTACTTC.